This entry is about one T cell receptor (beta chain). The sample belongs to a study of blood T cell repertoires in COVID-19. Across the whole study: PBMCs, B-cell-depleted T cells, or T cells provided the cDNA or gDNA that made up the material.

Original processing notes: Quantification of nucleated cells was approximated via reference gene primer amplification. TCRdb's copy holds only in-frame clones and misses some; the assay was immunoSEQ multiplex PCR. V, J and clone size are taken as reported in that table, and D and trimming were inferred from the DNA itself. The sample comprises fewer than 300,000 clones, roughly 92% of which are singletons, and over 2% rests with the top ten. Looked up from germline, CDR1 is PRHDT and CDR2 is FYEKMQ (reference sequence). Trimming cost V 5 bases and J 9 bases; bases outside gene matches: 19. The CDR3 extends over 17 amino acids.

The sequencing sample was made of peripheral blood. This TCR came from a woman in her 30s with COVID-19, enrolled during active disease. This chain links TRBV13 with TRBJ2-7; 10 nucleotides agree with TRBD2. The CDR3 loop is CASSRSEGLAGVGGQYF. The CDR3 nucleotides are TGTGCCAGCAGCCGCTCCGAGGGGCTAGCGGGAGTAGGCGGGCAGTACTTC.